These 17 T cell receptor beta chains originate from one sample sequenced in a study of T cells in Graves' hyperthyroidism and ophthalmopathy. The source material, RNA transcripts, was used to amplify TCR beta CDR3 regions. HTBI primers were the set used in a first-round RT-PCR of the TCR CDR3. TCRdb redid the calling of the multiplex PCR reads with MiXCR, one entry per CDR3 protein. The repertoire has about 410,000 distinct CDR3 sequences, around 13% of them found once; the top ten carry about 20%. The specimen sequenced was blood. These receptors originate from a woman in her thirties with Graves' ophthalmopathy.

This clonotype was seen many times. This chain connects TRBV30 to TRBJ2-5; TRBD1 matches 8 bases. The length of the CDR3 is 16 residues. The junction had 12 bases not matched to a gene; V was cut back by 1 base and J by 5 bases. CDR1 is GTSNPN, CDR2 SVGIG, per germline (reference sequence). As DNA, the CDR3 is TGTGCCTGGAGTGAACAGGGGGGACTTAAAGGGGAGACCCAGTACTTC. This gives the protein CAWSEQGGLKGETQYF.

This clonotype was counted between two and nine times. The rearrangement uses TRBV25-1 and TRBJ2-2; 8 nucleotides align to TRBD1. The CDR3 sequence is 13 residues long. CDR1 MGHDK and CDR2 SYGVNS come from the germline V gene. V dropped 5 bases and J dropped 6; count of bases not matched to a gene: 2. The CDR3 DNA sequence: TGTGCCAGCAGTAAACAGGGGGCCGGGGAGCTGTTTTTT. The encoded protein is CASSKQGAGELFF.

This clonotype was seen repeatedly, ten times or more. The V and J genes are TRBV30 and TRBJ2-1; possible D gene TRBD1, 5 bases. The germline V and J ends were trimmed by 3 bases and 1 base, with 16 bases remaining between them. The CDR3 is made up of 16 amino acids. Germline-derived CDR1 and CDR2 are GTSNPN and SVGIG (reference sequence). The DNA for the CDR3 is TGTGCCTGGAGCCGGTCAGGGTACGGATCCTACAATGAGCAGTTCTTC. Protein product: CAWSRSGYGSYNEQFF.

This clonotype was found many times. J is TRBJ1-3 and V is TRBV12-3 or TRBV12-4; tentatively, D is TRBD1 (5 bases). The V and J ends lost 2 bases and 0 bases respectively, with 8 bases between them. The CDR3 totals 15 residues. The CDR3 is CASSLQGASGNTIYF. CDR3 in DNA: TGTGCCAGCAGTTTACAGGGAGCCTCTGGAAACACCATATATTTT.

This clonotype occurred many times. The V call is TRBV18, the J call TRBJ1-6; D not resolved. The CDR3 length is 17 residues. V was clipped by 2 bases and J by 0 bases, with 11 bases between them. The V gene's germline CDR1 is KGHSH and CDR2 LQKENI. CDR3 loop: CASSPIPASSYNSPLHF. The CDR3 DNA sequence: TGTGCCAGCTCACCAATTCCAGCCAGCTCCTATAATTCACCCCTCCACTTT. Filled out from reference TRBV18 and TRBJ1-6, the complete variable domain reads NAGVMQNPRHLVRRRGQEARLRCSPMKGHSHVYWYRQLPEEGLKFMVYLQKENIIDESGMPKERFSAEFPKEGPSILRIQQVVRGDSAAYFCASSPIPASSYNSPLHFGNGTRLTVT.

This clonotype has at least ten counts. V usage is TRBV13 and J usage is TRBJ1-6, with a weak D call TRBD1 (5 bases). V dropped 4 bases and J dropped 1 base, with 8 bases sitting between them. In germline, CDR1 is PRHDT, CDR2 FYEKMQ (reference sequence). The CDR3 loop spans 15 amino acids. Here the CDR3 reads CASSSRVSYNSPLHF. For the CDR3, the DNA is TGTGCCAGCAGCTCCAGGGTTTCCTATAATTCACCCCTCCACTTT.

The CDR3 DNA is TGCAGTGCTAGAGTCTCCTCTGGAAACACCATATATTTT. Translation: CSARVSSGNTIYF. The chain uses TRBV20-1 and TRBJ1-3; D call uncertain. Germline V CDR1 and CDR2: DFQATT, SNEGSKA (reference sequence). The length of the CDR3 is 13 residues. V was pared by 1 base and J by 0 bases, with 4 bases between.

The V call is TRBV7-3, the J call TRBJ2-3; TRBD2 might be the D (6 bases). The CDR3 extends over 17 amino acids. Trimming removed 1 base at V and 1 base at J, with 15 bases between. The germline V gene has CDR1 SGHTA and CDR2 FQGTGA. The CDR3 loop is CASSLMVGRGGTDTQYF. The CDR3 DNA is TGTGCCAGCAGCTTAATGGTCGGGCGGGGCGGCACAGATACGCAGTATTTT. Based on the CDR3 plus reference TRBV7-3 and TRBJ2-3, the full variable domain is GAGVSQTPSNKVTEKGKYVELRCDPISGHTALYWYRQSLGQGPEFLIYFQGTGAADDSGLPNDRFFAVRPEGSVSTLKIQRTERGDSAVYLCASSLMVGRGGTDTQYFGPGTRLTVL.

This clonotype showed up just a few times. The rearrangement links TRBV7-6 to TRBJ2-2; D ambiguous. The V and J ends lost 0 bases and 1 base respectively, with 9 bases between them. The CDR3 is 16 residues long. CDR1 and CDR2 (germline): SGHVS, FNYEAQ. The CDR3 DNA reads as TGTGCCAGCAGCTTAGCGATGCCTTTGAACACCGGGGAGCTGTTTTTT. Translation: CASSLAMPLNTGELFF.

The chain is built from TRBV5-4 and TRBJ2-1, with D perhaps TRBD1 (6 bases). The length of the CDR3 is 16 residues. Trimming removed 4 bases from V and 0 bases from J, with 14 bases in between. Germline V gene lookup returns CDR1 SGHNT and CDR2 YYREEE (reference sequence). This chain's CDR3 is CASSNPGQGSYNEQFF. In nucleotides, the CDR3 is TGTGCCAGCAGCAACCCGGGACAAGGCTCCTACAATGAGCAGTTCTTC.

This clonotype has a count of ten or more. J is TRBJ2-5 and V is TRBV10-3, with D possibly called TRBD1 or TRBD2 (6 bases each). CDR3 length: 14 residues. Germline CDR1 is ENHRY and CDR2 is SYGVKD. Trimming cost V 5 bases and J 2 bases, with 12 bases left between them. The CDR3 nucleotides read TGTGCCATCAGTAATGGAGGGGGACAAGAGACCCAGTACTTC. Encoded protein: CAISNGGGQETQYF.

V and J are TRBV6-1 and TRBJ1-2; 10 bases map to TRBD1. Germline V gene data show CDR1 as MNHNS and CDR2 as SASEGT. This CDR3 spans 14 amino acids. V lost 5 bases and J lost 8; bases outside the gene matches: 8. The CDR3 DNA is TGTGCCAGCAGTTTACTGACAGGGGGCCCGGGCTACACCTTC. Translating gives CASSLLTGGPGYTF.

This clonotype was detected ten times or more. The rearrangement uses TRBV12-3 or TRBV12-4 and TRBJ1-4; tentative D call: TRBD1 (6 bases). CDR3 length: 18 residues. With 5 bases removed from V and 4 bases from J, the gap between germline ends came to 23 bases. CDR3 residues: CASSGSKDRIPNNEKLFF. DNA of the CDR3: TGTGCCAGCAGTGGATCCAAAGACAGGATACCTAATAATGAAAAACTGTTTTTT.

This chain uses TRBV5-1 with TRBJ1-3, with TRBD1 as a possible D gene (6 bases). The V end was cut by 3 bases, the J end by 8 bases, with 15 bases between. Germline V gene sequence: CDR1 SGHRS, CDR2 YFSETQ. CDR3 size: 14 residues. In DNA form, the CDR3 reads TGCGCCAGCAGCTCAGGGGCCACTCGGGACACCATATATTTT. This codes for CASSSGATRDTIYF.

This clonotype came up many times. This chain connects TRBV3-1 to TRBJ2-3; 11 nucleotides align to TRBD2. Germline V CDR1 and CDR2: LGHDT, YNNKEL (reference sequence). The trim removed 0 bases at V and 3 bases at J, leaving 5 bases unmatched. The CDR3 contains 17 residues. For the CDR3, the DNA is TGTGCCAGCAGCCAAGATGAACTAGCGGGGGATACAGATACGCAGTATTTT. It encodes CASSQDELAGDTDTQYF.

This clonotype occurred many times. CDR3 sequence (DNA): TGCGCCAGCAGCCCCCGAGGACTCACAGGGGAGTCCTACGAGCAGTACTTC. It is translated as CASSPRGLTGESYEQYF. The chain joins TRBV5-1 to TRBJ2-7, with TRBD1 identical over 7 bases. The junction had 14 bases not matched to a gene; V was cut back by 4 bases and J by 1 base. The CDR3 totals 17 residues. Germline CDR1 SGHRS, CDR2 YFSETQ.

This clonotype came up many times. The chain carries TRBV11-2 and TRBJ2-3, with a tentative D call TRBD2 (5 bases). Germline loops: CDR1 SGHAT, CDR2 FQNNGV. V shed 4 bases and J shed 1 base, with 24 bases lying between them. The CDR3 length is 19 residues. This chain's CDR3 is CASSSRGSGNTIGTDTQYF. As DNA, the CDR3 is TGTGCCAGCAGCTCCCGTGGGTCGGGGAACACAATAGGCACAGATACGCAGTATTTT.